Given below is one T cell receptor beta chain in context. The source of the sample is a study of blood T cell repertoires in COVID-19. Study context: Sites in the United States, Italy and Spain provided acute and convalescent COVID-19 samples.

Which cohort a participant joined came from the clinical history participants gave. The study counted Cohort 3 donors as recovered given two negative PCRs, clearance, or symptom resolution. The CDR3 totals 13 residues. V lost 8 bases and J lost 7; bases outside the gene matches: 5. Germline values: CDR1 LNHDA, CDR2 SQIVND (reference sequence). In the original processing: The assay estimated nucleated cells by amplifying reference gene primers. Generated by immunoSEQ multiplex PCR, the TCRdb table keeps only in-frame clones and is missing some. Clone size and V and J calls were adopted from that table, with D and trimming inferred from the DNA. The sample has approximately 220,000 clones, 80% to 85% seen once.

The sequenced material came from PBMCs or T cells enriched from blood (not recorded which). The rearrangement uses TRBV19 and TRBJ1-5, with 10 bases fitting TRBD1. This receptor was obtained from a middle-aged woman who had recovered from COVID-19. CDR3 DNA: TGTGCCAGTCGGGACAGGGGAGGGCAGCCCCAGCATTTT. As protein: CASRDRGGQPQHF. Based on the CDR3 plus reference TRBV19 and TRBJ1-5, the full variable domain is DGGITQSPKYLFRKEGQNVTLSCEQNLNHDAMYWYRQDPGQGLRLIYYSQIVNDFQKGDIAEGYSVSREKKESFPLTVTSAQKNPTAFYLCASRDRGGQPQHFGDGTRLSIL.